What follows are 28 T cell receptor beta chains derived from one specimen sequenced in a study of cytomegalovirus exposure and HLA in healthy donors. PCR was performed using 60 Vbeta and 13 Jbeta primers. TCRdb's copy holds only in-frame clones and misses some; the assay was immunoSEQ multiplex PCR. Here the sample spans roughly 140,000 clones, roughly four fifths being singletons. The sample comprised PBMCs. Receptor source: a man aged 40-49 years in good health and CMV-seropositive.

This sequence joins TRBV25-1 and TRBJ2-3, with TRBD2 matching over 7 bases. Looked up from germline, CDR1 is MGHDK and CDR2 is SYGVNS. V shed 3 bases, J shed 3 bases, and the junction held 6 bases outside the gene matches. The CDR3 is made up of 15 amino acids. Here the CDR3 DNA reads TGTGCCAGCAGTGACCCTAGCGGACCGACAGATACGCAGTATTTT. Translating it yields CASSDPSGPTDTQYF. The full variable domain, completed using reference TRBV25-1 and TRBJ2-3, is EADIYQTPRYLVIGTGKKITLECSQTMGHDKMYWYQQDPGMELHLIHYSYGVNSTEKGDLSSESTVSRIRTEHFPLTLESARPSHTSQYLCASSDPSGPTDTQYFGPGTRLTVL.

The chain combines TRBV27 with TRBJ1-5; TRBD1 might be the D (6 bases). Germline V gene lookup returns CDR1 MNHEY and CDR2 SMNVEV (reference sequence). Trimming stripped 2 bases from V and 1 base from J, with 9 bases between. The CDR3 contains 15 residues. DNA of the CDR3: TGTGCCAGCAGTTTACGCGGACAGAGCAATCAGCCCCAGCATTTT. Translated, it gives CASSLRGQSNQPQHF.

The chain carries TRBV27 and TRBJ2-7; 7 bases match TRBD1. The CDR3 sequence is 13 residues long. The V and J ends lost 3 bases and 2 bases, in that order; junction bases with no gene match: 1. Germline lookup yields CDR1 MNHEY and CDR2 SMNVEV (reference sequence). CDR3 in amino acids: CASSFDRAYEQYF. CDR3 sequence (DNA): TGTGCCAGCAGTTTCGACAGGGCCTACGAGCAGTACTTC.

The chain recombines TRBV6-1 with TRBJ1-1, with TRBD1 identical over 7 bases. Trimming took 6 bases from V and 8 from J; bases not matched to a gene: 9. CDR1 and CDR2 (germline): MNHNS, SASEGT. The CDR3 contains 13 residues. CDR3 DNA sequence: TGTGCCAGCAGGCCCCCGGGACAGCCAGAAGCTTTCTTT. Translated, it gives CASRPPGQPEAFF.

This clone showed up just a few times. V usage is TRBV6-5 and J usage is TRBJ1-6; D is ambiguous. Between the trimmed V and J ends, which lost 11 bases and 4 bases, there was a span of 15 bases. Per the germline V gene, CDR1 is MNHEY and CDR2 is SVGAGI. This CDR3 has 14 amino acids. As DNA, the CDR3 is TGTGCCTCCCACGCGGGATTGTATAATTCACCCCTCCACTTT. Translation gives CASHAGLYNSPLHF.

The CDR3 sequence is CASNPTGTQETQYF. The CDR3 region has the DNA TGCGCCAGCAACCCGACAGGGACCCAAGAGACCCAGTACTTC. This chain joins TRBV5-1 and TRBJ2-5; 7 bases fit TRBD1. In germline, CDR1 is SGHRS, CDR2 YFSETQ. V was pared by 6 bases and J by 1 base, with 6 bases of the junction left unmatched. The CDR3 spans 14 residues.

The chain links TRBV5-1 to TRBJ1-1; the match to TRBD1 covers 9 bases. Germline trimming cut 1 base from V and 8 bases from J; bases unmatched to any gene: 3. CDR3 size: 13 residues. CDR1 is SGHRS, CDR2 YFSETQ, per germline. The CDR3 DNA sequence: TGCGCCAGCAGCTTGCCCGGGACAGGGGAAGCTTTCTTT. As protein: CASSLPGTGEAFF. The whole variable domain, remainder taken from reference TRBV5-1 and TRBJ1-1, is KAGVTQTPRYLIKTRGQQVTLSCSPISGHRSVSWYQQTPGQGLQFLFEYFSETQRNKGNFPGRFSGRQFSNSRSEMNVSTLELGDSALYLCASSLPGTGEAFFGQGTRLTVV.

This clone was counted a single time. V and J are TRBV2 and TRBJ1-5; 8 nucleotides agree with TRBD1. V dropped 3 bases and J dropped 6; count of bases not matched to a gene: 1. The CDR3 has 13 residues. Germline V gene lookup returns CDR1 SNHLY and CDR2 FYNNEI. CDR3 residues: CASSEDRAQPQHF. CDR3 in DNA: TGTGCCAGCAGTGAGGACAGGGCTCAGCCCCAGCATTTT.

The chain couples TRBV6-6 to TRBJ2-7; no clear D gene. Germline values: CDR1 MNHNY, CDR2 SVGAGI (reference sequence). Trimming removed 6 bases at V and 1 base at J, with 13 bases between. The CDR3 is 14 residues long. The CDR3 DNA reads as TGTGCCAGCAGATCGGTGCAAGATTCCTACGAGCAGTACTTC. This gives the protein CASRSVQDSYEQYF.

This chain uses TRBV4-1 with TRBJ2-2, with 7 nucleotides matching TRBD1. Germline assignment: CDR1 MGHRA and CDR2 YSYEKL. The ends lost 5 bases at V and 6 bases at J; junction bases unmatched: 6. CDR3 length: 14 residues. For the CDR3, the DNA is TGCGCCAGCAGCAAGGGGGCCTTGGCCGGGGAGCTGTTTTTT. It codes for CASSKGALAGELFF.

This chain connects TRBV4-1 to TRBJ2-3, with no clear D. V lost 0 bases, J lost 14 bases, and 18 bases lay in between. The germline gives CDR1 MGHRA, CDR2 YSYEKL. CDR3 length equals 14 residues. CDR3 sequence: CASSQEYLRSGGYF. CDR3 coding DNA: TGCGCCAGCAGCCAAGAGTATCTTCGCAGTGGTGGGTATTTT.

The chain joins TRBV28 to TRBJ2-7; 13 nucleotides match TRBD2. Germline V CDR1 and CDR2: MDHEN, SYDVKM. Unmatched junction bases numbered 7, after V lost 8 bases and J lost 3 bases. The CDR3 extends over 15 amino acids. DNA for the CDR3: TGTGCCAGCGGTACCGGACTAGCGGGAGTCTACGAGCAGTACTTC. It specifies CASGTGLAGVYEQYF. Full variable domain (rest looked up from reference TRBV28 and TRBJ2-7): DVKVTQSSRYLVKRTGEKVFLECVQDMDHENMFWYRQDPGLGLRLIYFSYDVKMKEKGDIPEGYSVSREKKERFSLILESASTNQTSMYLCASGTGLAGVYEQYFGPGTRLTVT.

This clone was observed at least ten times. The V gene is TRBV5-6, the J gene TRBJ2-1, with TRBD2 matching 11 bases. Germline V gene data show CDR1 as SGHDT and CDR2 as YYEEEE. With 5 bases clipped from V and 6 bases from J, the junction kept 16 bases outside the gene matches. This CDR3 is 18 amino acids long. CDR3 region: CASRWGLAAPDGFNEQFF. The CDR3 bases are TGTGCCAGCAGGTGGGGACTAGCGGCCCCAGACGGTTTCAATGAGCAGTTCTTC. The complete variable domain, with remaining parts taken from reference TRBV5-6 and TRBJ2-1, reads DAGVTQSPTHLIKTRGQQVTLRCSPKSGHDTVSWYQQALGQGPQFIFQYYEEEERQRGNFPDRFSGHQFPNYSSELNVNALLLGDSALYLCASRWGLAAPDGFNEQFFGPGTRLTVL.

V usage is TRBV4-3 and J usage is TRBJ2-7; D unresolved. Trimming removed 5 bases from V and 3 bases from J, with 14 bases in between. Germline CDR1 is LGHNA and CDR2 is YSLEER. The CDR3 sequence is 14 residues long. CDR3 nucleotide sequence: TGCGCCAGCAGCTCCCACGAGGCCAACTACGAGCAGTACTTC. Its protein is CASSSHEANYEQYF.

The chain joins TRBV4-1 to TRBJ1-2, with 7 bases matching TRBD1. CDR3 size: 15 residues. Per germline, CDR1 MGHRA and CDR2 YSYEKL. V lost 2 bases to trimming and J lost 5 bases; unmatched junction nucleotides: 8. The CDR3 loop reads CASSQTDREIYGYTF. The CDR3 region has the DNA TGCGCCAGCAGCCAAACAGACAGGGAGATATATGGCTACACCTTC.

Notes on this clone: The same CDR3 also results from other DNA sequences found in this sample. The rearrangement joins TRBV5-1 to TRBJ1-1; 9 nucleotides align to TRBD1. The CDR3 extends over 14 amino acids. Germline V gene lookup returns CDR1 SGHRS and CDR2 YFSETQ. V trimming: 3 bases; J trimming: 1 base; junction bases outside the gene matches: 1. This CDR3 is CASSSGQGNTEAFF. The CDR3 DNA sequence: TGCGCCAGCAGCTCGGGACAGGGGAACACTGAAGCTTTCTTT.

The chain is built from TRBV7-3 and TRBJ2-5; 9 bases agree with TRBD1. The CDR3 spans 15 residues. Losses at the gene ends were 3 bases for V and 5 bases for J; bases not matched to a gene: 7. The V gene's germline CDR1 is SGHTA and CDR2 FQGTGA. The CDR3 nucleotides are TGTGCCAGCAGCTTTCGGACAGGGGAGGGCGAGACCCAGTACTTC. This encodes CASSFRTGEGETQYF.

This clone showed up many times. CDR3 bases: TGTGCCAGTGCAACCCAGGGATTCGGGAACACTGAAGCTTTCTTT. Translating it yields CASATQGFGNTEAFF. The chain carries TRBV19 and TRBJ1-1; maybe TRBD1 (5 bases). This CDR3 region has 15 residues. CDR1 is LNHDA, CDR2 SQIVND, per germline (reference sequence). Trimming left V 8 bases short and J 1 base short, with 17 bases between.

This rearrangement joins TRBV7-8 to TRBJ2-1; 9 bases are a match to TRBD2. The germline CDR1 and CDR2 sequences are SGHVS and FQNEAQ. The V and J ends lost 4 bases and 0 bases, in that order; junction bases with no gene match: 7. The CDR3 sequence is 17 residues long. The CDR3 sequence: CASSSPSGESSYNEQFF. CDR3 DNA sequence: TGTGCCAGCAGCTCTCCTAGCGGGGAAAGCTCCTACAATGAGCAGTTCTTC.

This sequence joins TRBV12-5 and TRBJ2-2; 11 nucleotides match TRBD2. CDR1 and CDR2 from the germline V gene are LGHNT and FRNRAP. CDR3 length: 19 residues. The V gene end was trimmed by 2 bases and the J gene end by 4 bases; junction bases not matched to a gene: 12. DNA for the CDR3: TGTGCTAGTGGTTTGTTACCGGGACTAGCGGAGAGGGGCACCGGGGAGCTGTTTTTT. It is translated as CASGLLPGLAERGTGELFF.

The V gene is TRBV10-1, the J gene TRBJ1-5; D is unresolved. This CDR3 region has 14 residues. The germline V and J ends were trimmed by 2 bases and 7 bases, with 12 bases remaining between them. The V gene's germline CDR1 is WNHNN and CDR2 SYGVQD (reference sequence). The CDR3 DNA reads TGCGCCAGCAGTGAGGCCCTCGAAGCACAGCCCCAGCATTTT. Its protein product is CASSEALEAQPQHF.

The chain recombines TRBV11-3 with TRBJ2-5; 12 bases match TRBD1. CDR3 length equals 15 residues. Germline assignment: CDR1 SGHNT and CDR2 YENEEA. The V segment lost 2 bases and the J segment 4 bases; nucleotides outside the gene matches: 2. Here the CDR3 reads CASSLRGQGAETQYF. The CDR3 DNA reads TGTGCCAGCAGCTTAAGGGGACAGGGGGCAGAGACCCAGTACTTC. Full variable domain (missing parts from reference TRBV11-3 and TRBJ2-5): EAGVVQSPRYKIIEKKQPVAFWCNPISGHNTLYWYLQNLGQGPELLIRYENEEAVDDSQLPKDRFSAERLKGVDSTLKIQPAELGDSAVYLCASSLRGQGAETQYFGPGTRLLVL.

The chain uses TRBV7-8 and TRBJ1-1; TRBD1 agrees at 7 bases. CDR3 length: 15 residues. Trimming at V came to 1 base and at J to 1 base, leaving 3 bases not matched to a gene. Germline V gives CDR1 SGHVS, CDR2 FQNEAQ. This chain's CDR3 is CASSLVGDRNTEAFF. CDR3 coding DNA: TGTGCCAGCAGCTTAGTAGGGGACAGGAACACTGAAGCTTTCTTT.

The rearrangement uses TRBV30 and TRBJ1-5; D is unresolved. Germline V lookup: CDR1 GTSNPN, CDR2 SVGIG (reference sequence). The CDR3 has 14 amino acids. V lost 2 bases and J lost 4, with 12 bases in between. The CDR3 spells CAWSYGVGNQPQHF. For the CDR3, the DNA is TGTGCCTGGAGTTACGGGGTGGGGAATCAGCCCCAGCATTTT.

The CDR3 region is CASSYERESYTDTQYF. The CDR3 DNA is TGTGCCAGCAGCTATGAGCGGGAGTCTTACACAGATACGCAGTATTTT. The chain employs TRBV5-6 and TRBJ2-3, with 8 bases fitting TRBD2. Germline CDR1 reads SGHDT; CDR2 reads YYEEEE. V shed 3 bases and J 2 bases; nucleotides not matched to a gene: 8. The CDR3 length is 16 residues.

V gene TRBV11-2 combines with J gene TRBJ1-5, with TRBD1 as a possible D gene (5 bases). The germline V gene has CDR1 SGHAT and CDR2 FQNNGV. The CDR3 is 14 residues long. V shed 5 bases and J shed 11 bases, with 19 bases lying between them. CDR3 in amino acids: CASSQGPTAGAQHF. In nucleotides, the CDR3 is TGTGCCAGCAGCCAGGGCCCGACAGCTGGGGCCCAGCATTTT.

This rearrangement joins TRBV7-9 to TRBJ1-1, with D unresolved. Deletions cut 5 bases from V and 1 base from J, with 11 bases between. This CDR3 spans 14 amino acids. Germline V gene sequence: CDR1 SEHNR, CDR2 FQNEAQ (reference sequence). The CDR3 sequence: CASSRDLANTEAFF. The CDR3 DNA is TGTGCCAGCAGCCGAGACCTAGCGAACACTGAAGCTTTCTTT.

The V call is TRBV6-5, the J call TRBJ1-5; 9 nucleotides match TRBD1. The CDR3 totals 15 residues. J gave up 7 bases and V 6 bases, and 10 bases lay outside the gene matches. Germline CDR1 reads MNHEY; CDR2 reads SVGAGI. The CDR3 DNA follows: TGTGCCAGCAGCGCCCTGGGACAGGGATTCCAGCCCCAGCATTTT. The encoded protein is CASSALGQGFQPQHF.